This paragraph covers one TCR beta chain sequence. Sequencing used immunoSEQ multiplex PCR; TCRdb keeps in-frame clones, though not all of them. The sample shows more than 95,000 clones, 88% of them seen only once. Germline-derived CDR1 and CDR2 are SGHRS and YFSETQ. The CDR3 is 13 residues long. The ends were cut back, 7 bases at V and 5 bases at J, with 16 bases in the middle. This record belongs to a study of control samples from healthy donors and cancer patients. J is TRBJ2-7 and V is TRBV5-1; D is possibly TRBD1 (6 bases). This TCR was sampled from an older woman in good health. Sequenced sample: blood. DNA for the CDR3: TGCGCCAGCGGAGAGAGGCAGGGGCACGAGCAGTACTTC. As protein: CASGERQGHEQYF.